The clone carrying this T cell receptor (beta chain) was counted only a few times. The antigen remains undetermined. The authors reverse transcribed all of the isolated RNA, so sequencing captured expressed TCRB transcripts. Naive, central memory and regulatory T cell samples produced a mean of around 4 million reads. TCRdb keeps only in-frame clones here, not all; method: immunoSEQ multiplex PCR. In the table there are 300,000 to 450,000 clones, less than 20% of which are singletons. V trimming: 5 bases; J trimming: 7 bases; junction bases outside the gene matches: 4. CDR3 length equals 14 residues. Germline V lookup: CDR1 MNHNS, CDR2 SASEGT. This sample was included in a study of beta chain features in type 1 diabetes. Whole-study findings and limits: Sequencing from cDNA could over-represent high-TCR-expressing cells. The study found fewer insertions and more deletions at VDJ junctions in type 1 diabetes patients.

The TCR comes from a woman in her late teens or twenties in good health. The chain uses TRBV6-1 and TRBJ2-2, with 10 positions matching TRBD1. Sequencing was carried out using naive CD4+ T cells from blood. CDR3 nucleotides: TGTGCCAGCAGTCGACAGGGGGCTAACGGGGAGCTGTTTTTT. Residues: CASSRQGANGELFF.